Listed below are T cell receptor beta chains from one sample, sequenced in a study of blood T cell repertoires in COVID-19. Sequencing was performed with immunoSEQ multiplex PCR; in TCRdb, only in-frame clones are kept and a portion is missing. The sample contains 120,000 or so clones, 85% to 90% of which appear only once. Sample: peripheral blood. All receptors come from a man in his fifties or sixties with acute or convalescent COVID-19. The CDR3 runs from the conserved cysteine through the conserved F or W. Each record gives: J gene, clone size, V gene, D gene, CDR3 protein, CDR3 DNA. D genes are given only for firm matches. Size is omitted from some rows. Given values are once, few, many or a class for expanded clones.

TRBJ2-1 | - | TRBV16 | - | CASSPRGGLNNEQFF | TGTGCCAGCAGCCCCAGAGGGGGTCTCAACAATGAGCAGTTCTTC
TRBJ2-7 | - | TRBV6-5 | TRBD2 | CASTQRGFREQYF | TGTGCCAGCACCCAGCGGGGGTTCCGCGAGCAGTACTTC
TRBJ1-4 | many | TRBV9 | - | CASSLDGGAATNEKLFF | TGTGCCAGCAGCCTGGACGGGGGAGCAGCAACTAATGAAAAACTGTTTTTT
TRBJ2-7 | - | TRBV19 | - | CASSISGGGPYEQYF | TGTGCCAGTAGTATTTCTGGAGGAGGTCCCTACGAGCAGTACTTC
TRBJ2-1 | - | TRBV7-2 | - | CASSFPGGAGNEQFF | TGTGCCAGCAGCTTTCCGGGGGGCGCGGGGAATGAGCAGTTCTTC
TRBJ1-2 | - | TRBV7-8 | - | CASSLEPGGGYTF | TGTGCCAGCAGCTTAGAGCCGGGTGGAGGCTACACCTTC
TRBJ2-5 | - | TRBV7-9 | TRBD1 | CASSTSSGTGFQETQYF | TGTGCCAGCAGCACATCGTCCGGGACAGGATTCCAAGAGACCCAGTACTTC
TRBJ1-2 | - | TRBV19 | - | CASSISVLFRNYGYTF | TGTGCCAGTAGTATTTCAGTCTTATTCAGAAACTATGGCTACACCTTC
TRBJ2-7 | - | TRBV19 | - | CASTPGMGPYEQYF | TGTGCCAGTACTCCGGGAATGGGCCCCTACGAGCAGTACTTC
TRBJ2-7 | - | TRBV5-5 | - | CAIFKTASYEQYF | TGTGCCATCTTTAAGACAGCCTCCTACGAGCAGTACTTC
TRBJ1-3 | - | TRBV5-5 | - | CASSLVGRFSGNTIYF | TGTGCCAGCAGCTTGGTGGGCCGGTTCTCTGGAAACACCATATATTTT
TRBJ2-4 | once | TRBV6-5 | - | CASLLASPENIQYF | TGTGCCAGCTTATTGGCTAGCCCCGAAAACATTCAGTACTTC
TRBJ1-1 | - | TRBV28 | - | CASSPHTGPNTEAFF | TGTGCCAGCAGTCCGCACACAGGGCCGAACACTGAAGCTTTCTTT
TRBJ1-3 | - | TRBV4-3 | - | CASSQGFNTGSSGNTIYF | TGCGCCAGCAGCCAAGGCTTTAATACAGGGTCGTCTGGAAACACCATATATTTT
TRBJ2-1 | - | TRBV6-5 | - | CASSTYRSSYNEQFF | TGTGCCAGCAGTACTTACCGGAGCTCCTACAATGAGCAGTTCTTC
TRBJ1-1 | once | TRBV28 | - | CASSFSRVSTEAFF | TGTGCCAGCAGTTTTTCCCGCGTGAGCACTGAAGCTTTCTTT
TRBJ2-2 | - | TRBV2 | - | CARDSNTGELFF | TGTGCCAGGGACTCAAACACCGGGGAGCTGTTTTTT
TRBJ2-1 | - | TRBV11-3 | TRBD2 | CASSPGGARNEQFF | TGTGCCAGCAGCCCGGGAGGGGCGAGGAATGAGCAGTTCTTC
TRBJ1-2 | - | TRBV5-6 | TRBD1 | CASSSGTGANYGYTF | TGTGCCAGCAGCTCCGGGACAGGGGCTAACTATGGCTACACCTTC
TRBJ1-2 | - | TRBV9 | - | CASSVDRGWNGYTF | TGTGCCAGCAGCGTAGATAGAGGCTGGAATGGCTACACCTTC
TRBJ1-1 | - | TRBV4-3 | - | CASSQVRVGNTEAFF | TGCGCCAGCAGCCAAGTACGGGTAGGTAACACTGAAGCTTTCTTT
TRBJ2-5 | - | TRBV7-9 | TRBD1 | CASSLAGQGQETQYF | TGTGCCAGCAGCTTAGCTGGACAGGGGCAAGAGACCCAGTACTTC
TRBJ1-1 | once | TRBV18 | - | CASLYSGGATEAFF | TGTGCCAGTTTATACTCCGGAGGAGCCACTGAAGCTTTCTTT
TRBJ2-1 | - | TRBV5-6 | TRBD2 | CASSFGTSVYNEQFF | TGTGCCAGCAGCTTCGGGACTAGCGTCTACAATGAGCAGTTCTTC
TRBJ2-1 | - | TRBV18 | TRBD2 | CASSPGWREGREQFF | TGTGCCAGCTCACCTGGGTGGCGGGAGGGCCGTGAGCAGTTCTTC
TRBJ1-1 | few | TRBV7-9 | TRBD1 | CAGGTENTEAFF | TGTGCCGGAGGGACAGAGAACACTGAAGCTTTCTTT
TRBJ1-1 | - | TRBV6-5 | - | CASSYSRLNTEAFF | TGTGCCAGCAGTTACTCGAGGTTAAACACTGAAGCTTTCTTT
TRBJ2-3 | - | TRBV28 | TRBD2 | CASRGGLGTDTQYF | TGTGCCAGCAGGGGAGGGCTCGGCACAGATACGCAGTATTTT
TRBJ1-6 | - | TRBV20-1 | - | CSASGRLSPLHF | TGCAGTGCTAGTGGCAGGCTGTCACCCCTCCACTTT
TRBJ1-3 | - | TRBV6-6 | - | CASRRTPWTPDPGNTIYF | TGTGCCAGCAGACGAACGCCTTGGACTCCGGACCCTGGAAACACCATATATTTT
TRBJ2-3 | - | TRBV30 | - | CAWNYRDFLDTQYF | TGTGCCTGGAACTACCGGGACTTTTTGGATACGCAGTATTTT
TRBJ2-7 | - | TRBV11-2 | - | CASSLGTAYEQYF | TGTGCCAGCAGCTTAGGGACAGCCTACGAGCAGTACTTC
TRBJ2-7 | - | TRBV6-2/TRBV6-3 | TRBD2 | CASSSYASGVMRQYF | TGTGCCAGCAGTTCCTATGCTAGCGGCGTTATGAGACAGTACTTC
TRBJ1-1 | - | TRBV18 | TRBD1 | CASSPGQGRNTEAFF | TGTGCCAGCTCACCGGGACAGGGAAGGAACACTGAAGCTTTCTTT
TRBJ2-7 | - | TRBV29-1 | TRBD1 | CSTFGDRSYEQYF | TGCAGCACCTTCGGGGACAGGTCCTACGAGCAGTACTTC
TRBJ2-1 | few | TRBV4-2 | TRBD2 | CASSQDRSGGYNEQFF | TGTGCCAGCAGCCAAGATCGAAGCGGGGGCTACAATGAGCAGTTCTTC
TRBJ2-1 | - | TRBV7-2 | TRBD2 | CASTGTSRANEQFF | TGTGCCAGCACCGGGACTAGTAGGGCCAATGAGCAGTTCTTC
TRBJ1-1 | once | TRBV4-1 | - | CASSQGGSNTEAFF | TGCGCCAGCAGCCAAGGGGGCTCAAACACTGAAGCTTTCTTT
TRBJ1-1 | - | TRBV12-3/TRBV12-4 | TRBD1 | CASDRDGTEAFF | TGTGCCAGTGACAGGGACGGGACTGAAGCTTTCTTT
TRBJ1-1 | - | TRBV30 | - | CAWGAEQHTEAFF | TGTGCCTGGGGTGCGGAACAGCACACTGAAGCTTTCTTT
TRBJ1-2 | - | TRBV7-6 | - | CASSSPGGYGYTF | TGTGCCAGCAGCTCCCCAGGAGGGTATGGCTACACCTTC
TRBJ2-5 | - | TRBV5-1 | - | CASSFRIGREQETQYF | TGCGCCAGCAGCTTTCGAATCGGACGGGAGCAAGAGACCCAGTACTTC
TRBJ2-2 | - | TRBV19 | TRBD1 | CASSMRDRAGTGELFF | TGTGCCAGTAGTATGAGGGACAGGGCGGGGACCGGGGAGCTGTTTTTT
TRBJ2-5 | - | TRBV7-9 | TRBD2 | CASSPPSGRTQETQYF | TGTGCCAGCAGCCCCCCCAGCGGGAGAACTCAAGAGACCCAGTACTTC
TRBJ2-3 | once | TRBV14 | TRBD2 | CASSQGRGSTDTQYF | TGTGCCAGCAGCCAGGGGCGGGGGAGCACAGATACGCAGTATTTT
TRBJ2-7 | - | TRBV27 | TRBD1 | CASSYKKDRGWARSYEQYF | TGTGCCAGCAGTTATAAGAAGGACAGGGGATGGGCGCGCTCCTACGAGCAGTACTTC
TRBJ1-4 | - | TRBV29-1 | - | CSVVTGEEKLFF | TGCAGCGTTGTCACAGGCGAAGAAAAACTGTTTTTT
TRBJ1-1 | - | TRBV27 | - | CASSLSPWVPADTEAFF | TGTGCCAGCAGTTTATCCCCCTGGGTCCCTGCGGACACTGAAGCTTTCTTT
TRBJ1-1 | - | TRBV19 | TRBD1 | CASSTQQGAEAFF | TGTGCCAGTAGTACCCAACAGGGGGCTGAAGCTTTCTTT
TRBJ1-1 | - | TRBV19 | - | CASSINAGTTEAFF | TGTGCCAGTAGTATAAACGCAGGTACTACTGAAGCTTTCTTT
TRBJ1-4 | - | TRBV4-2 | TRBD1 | CASSQDSGTGGEKLFF | TGTGCCAGCAGCCAAGATTCCGGGACAGGGGGTGAAAAACTGTTTTTT
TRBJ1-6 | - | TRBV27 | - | CASRTLGLTGNHNSPLHF | TGTGCCAGCAGGACGCTAGGACTTACAGGGAACCACAATTCACCCCTCCACTTT
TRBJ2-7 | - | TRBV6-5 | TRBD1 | CASSYSGQGAYEQYF | TGTGCCAGCAGTTACTCAGGACAGGGGGCCTACGAGCAGTACTTC
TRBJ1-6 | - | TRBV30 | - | CAWSGWRDDNSPLHF | TGTGCCTGGAGTGGGTGGAGAGATGATAATTCACCCCTCCACTTT